This is a list of T cell receptor beta chains from one sample in a study of beta chain features in type 1 diabetes. Some clones are missing from TCRdb's copy, which holds only in-frame ones; the method was immunoSEQ multiplex PCR. The top ten hold approximately 0.081% of the sample, which has roughly 220,000 clones, approximately 16% seen once. The sequenced sample was naive CD4+ T cells from blood. The receptors were sampled from a man aged 30 to 39 with type 1 diabetes. CDR3s include the opening cysteine and the closing phenylalanine or tryptophan. The D gene is left open where the match is weak. Where a row states a size, it is once, few, many or the class of an expanded clone; other rows omit it.

J gene,D gene,V gene,clone size,CDR3 protein,CDR3 DNA
TRBJ2-3,-,TRBV28,-,CASSDRSATDTQYF,TGTGCCAGCAGTGACCGCAGCGCCACAGATACGCAGTATTTT
TRBJ1-2,-,TRBV30,few,CAWSFGPTTGGYTF,TGTGCCTGGAGTTTCGGACCGACAACAGGAGGCTACACCTTC
TRBJ2-6,TRBD1,TRBV27,-,CASSRTGVGANVLTF,TGTGCCAGCAGTCGAACAGGGGTTGGGGCCAACGTCCTGACTTTC
TRBJ1-2,-,TRBV2,few,CASSDRSYGYTF,TGTGCCAGCAGTGACCGGAGTTATGGCTACACCTTC
TRBJ2-1,TRBD1,TRBV7-2,-,CASSYGDSSSYNEQFF,TGTGCCAGCAGTTACGGGGACAGCAGCTCCTACAATGAGCAGTTCTTC
TRBJ2-1,-,TRBV29-1,few,CSVVRPGTAFDHEQFF,TGCAGCGTTGTTCGCCCAGGAACCGCTTTCGATCATGAGCAGTTCTTC
TRBJ2-5,TRBD2,TRBV5-6,few,CASSFGLAGQETQYF,TGTGCCAGCAGCTTCGGCCTAGCGGGACAGGAGACCCAGTACTTC
TRBJ2-1,-,TRBV7-2,few,CASSSYHEQFF,TGTGCCAGCAGCTCCTACCATGAGCAGTTCTTC
TRBJ2-7,-,TRBV6-1,few,CASSERRGSPPQYF,TGTGCCAGCAGTGAAAGGAGGGGCAGCCCCCCGCAGTACTTC
TRBJ2-5,TRBD2,TRBV30,-,CACPSGGAGETQYF,TGTGCCTGCCCCTCGGGGGGGGCGGGAGAGACCCAGTACTTC
TRBJ1-1,TRBD1,TRBV29-1,few,CSVEVAGGRTEAFF,TGCAGCGTTGAGGTGGCAGGGGGCCGCACTGAAGCTTTCTTT
TRBJ2-1,-,TRBV11-2,-,CASSPVSGEYNEQFF,TGTGCCAGCAGCCCCGTATCGGGAGAGTACAATGAGCAGTTCTTC
TRBJ2-5,-,TRBV25-1,-,CASSPGTGFGVTQYF,TGTGCCAGCAGTCCCGGGACGGGGTTTGGAGTGACCCAGTACTTC
TRBJ2-1,-,TRBV7-2,-,CASRTPGLAGHEQFF,TGTGCCAGCAGAACCCCCGGGCTAGCTGGGCATGAGCAGTTCTTC
TRBJ2-4,TRBD1,TRBV11-2,-,CASSLDGQGFQYF,TGTGCCAGCAGCTTGGACGGACAGGGGTTTCAGTACTTC
TRBJ2-5,-,TRBV29-1,few,CSVGSTGQETQYF,TGCAGCGTGGGATCGACAGGCCAAGAGACCCAGTACTTC
TRBJ2-6,-,TRBV7-7,few,CASSLDTSGANVLTF,TGTGCCAGCAGCTTAGACACCTCTGGGGCCAACGTCCTGACTTTC
TRBJ2-3,-,TRBV7-2,few,CASSSRKTDTQYF,TGTGCCAGCAGCTCCCGGAAGACAGATACGCAGTATTTT
TRBJ2-7,TRBD2,TRBV7-8,-,CASSSKASGSWEQYF,TGTGCCAGCAGCTCCAAAGCTAGCGGGAGCTGGGAGCAGTACTTC
TRBJ1-5,TRBD1,TRBV30,few,CAWSKGQGWGQPQHF,TGTGCCTGGAGTAAGGGACAGGGTTGGGGTCAGCCCCAGCATTTT
TRBJ2-5,TRBD1,TRBV14,-,CASSPRTGQETQYF,TGTGCCAGCAGCCCCCGGACAGGCCAAGAGACCCAGTACTTC
TRBJ2-7,-,TRBV2,-,CASTETYEQYF,TGTGCCAGCACGGAGACCTACGAGCAGTACTTC
TRBJ2-1,-,TRBV1,-,CTSRGEGGSPYNEQFF,TGCACCAGCAGAGGAGAAGGCGGGTCGCCTTACAATGAGCAGTTCTTC
TRBJ2-1,-,TRBV7-9,few,CASSSRSGGDEQFF,TGTGCCAGCAGCTCCAGATCCGGGGGCGATGAGCAGTTCTTC
TRBJ2-2,-,TRBV5-1,few,CASSLALWGSNTGELFF,TGCGCCAGCAGCTTGGCTCTCTGGGGATCGAACACCGGGGAGCTGTTTTTT
TRBJ1-1,-,TRBV7-9,-,CASTHQRGEIESTEAFF,TGTGCCAGCACGCATCAGCGGGGTGAGATCGAAAGCACTGAAGCTTTCTTT
TRBJ1-2,-,TRBV15,few,CATSREGRGDYGYTF,TGTGCCACCAGCAGAGAGGGCCGCGGGGACTATGGCTACACCTTC